This T cell receptor beta chain comes out of a study of T cells after posttransplantation cyclophosphamide. Whole-study results and caveats: Donor CD8+ memory clones often dominated recipient blood repertoires at later times. Recipient CMV seropositivity and CMV reactivation strongly tracked TRB clonality.

At least ten counts were recorded for this clone. What it binds is not known. Sequencing was performed with immunoSEQ multiplex PCR; in TCRdb, only in-frame clones are kept and a portion is missing. The sample shows tens of thousands of clones, no singletons; the ten largest hold 6% to 7%. CDR3 size: 13 residues. V was pared by 3 bases and J by 8 bases, with 10 bases between. Germline values: CDR1 KGHSH, CDR2 LQKENI. The sample comprised PBMCs. The rearrangement joins TRBV18 to TRBJ1-4; no reliable D call. This TCR was sampled from a woman in her sixties in good health, CMV-negative, and a related stem cell transplant donor. For the CDR3, the DNA is TGTGCCAGCTCACCTTTGCCGGGGGAAAAACTGTTTTTT. It encodes CASSPLPGEKLFF.